The clone carrying this T cell receptor beta chain was counted only a few times. No antigen is known for it. With 3 bases removed from V and 6 bases from J, the gap between germline ends came to 12 bases. Germline CDR1 reads MNHEY; CDR2 reads SMNVEV (reference sequence). The CDR3 spans 14 residues. This sample is drawn from a study of neurological immune-mediated disorders. Overall study findings and caveats: Patients with HTLV-1-associated myelopathy showed the most TCR clonal expansion. Those with multiple sclerosis showed the least, falling below healthy controls.

The method for making cDNA was 5'RACE, and it used 10-nucleotide random UMIs. Per sequencing run, 15-18 subjects together gave over 190 million TCR-beta sequences. TCRdb re-called the 5' RACE reads with MiXCR, one entry per CDR3 protein. Among 15,000 to 20,000 distinct CDR3 sequences listed, under 35% were seen once. Unsorted libraries were derived from 2 million PBMCs stored at -80 C. The receptor was isolated from a man in his fifties or sixties with HTLV-1-associated myelopathy (HAM/TSP). The chain recombines TRBV27 with TRBJ1-5; TRBD1 is a possible D gene (5 bases). Material: PBMCs. The CDR3 protein is CASSLQGFGQPQHF. For the CDR3, the DNA is TGTGCCAGCAGTTTGCAGGGATTCGGTCAGCCCCAGCATTTT.